A selection of T cell receptor beta chains follows, all from one sample in a study of blood T cell repertoires in COVID-19. Libraries were prepared by immunoSEQ multiplex PCR; TCRdb keeps only in-frame clonotypes and omits some of them. The sample has 180,000 or so clones, about 82% seen once; the top ten hold about 6%. The sequenced material came from PBMCs or T cells enriched from blood (not recorded which). Receptors originate from a man in his forties with acute COVID-19. Both conserved end residues are part of each CDR3. D genes are given only for firm matches. Size values are once, few and many counts, or a class for expanded clones, and some rows have none.

abundance	v_gene	j_gene	d_gene	CDR3nt	CDR3aa
.	TRBV9	TRBJ2-1	.	TGTGCCAGCAGCCGGGAGTACGGAGATGAGCAGTTCTTC	CASSREYGDEQFF
.	TRBV7-3	TRBJ2-1	TRBD2	TGTGCCAGCAGCTCGGGACTAGCCGATGAGCAGTTCTTC	CASSSGLADEQFF
.	TRBV18	TRBJ1-6	TRBD1	TGTGCCAGCTCTCCCGACAGGGGCAATTCACCCCTCCACTTT	CASSPDRGNSPLHF
few	TRBV4-1	TRBJ1-3	.	TGCGCCAGCAGCCAAGAGGCAGGGTCTGGAAACACCATATATTTT	CASSQEAGSGNTIYF
few	TRBV28	TRBJ1-1	.	TGTGCCAGCAAGGGCCCAGGGTCAGTTTCCGAAGCTTTCTTT	CASKGPGSVSEAFF
.	TRBV28	TRBJ1-2	TRBD1	TGTGCCAGCCTAACCCAGGGGGCAGATGGCTACACCTTC	CASLTQGADGYTF
once	TRBV7-9	TRBJ2-7	TRBD1	TGTGCCAGCAGCCACCGGGACAGAAACTACGAGCAGTACTTC	CASSHRDRNYEQYF
.	TRBV13	TRBJ2-7	.	TGTGCCAGCAGCTCTAGGAGCTCCTACGAGCAGTACTTC	CASSSRSSYEQYF
few	TRBV24-1	TRBJ2-1	TRBD2	TGTGCCACCTCCGGAAGCGGGGGCTACAATGAGCAGTTCTTC	CATSGSGGYNEQFF
.	TRBV28	TRBJ1-1	TRBD1	TGTGCCAGCAGTTCGACCGGACAGGCCTCAATGCGGCGAGCTTTCTTT	CASSSTGQASMRRAFF
.	TRBV9	TRBJ1-4	.	TGTGCCAGCAGCGTACAACCTGGGGGCGGAGGTGAAAAACTGTTTTTT	CASSVQPGGGGEKLFF
.	TRBV9	TRBJ1-6	.	TGTGCCAGCAGCTCAGGGATCTATGGCTCACCCCTCCACTTT	CASSSGIYGSPLHF
.	TRBV2	TRBJ2-7	TRBD2	TGTGCCAGCAGTGTATCCGGACTAGCGGGCGAGCAGTACTTC	CASSVSGLAGEQYF
.	TRBV18	TRBJ2-1	.	TGTGCCAGCTCACCCCCAAACAATGAGCAGTTCTTC	CASSPPNNEQFF
.	TRBV5-6	TRBJ2-7	.	TGTGCCAGCAGCTTGGCTTCTTCTTTCTACGAGCAGTACTTC	CASSLASSFYEQYF
.	TRBV5-1	TRBJ1-2	TRBD1	TGCGCCAGCAGCGAGACAGGGTCGGCCGACTATGGCTACACCTTC	CASSETGSADYGYTF
.	TRBV6-2/TRBV6-3	TRBJ1-5	.	TGTGCCAGCAGTCTTGCAGGACAATCAGCCCAGCATTTT	CASSLAGQSAQHF
.	TRBV28	TRBJ1-1	.	TGTCTCATTAGACTGTCGGCTTTCTTT	CLIRLSAFF
.	TRBV5-1	TRBJ2-5	TRBD2	TGCGCCAGCAGTTCTAGCGGGAGGTACCAAGAGACCCAGTACTTC	CASSSSGRYQETQYF
.	TRBV7-9	TRBJ1-6	TRBD1	TGTGCCAGCAGTGGGGGACAGAAGAATTCACCCCTCCACTTT	CASSGGQKNSPLHF
.	TRBV15	TRBJ1-3	TRBD1	TGTGCCACCAGCAGCCGGACAGGTGGAAACACCATATATTTT	CATSSRTGGNTIYF
.	TRBV12-3/TRBV12-4	TRBJ1-2	.	TGTGCCAGCGGACCACAGGGAGACTATGGCTACACCTTC	CASGPQGDYGYTF
.	TRBV7-9	TRBJ2-5	.	TGTGCCAGCAGCCTATTAGGGGTAGGAGAGACCCAGTACTTC	CASSLLGVGETQYF
.	TRBV5-1	TRBJ2-7	.	TGCGCCAGCAGCGTAGGAGGCACAGACTACGAGCAGTACTTC	CASSVGGTDYEQYF
.	TRBV19	TRBJ1-2	.	TGTGCCAGTTTAAGCAGGGTGGGCAACTATGGCTACACCTTC	CASLSRVGNYGYTF
once	TRBV4-2	TRBJ2-3	.	TGTGCCAGCAGCCAAGGGGCCCGCGGGTGGGATTACACAGATACGCAGTATTTT	CASSQGARGWDYTDTQYF
.	TRBV28	TRBJ1-2	.	TGTGCCAGCAGTTTTTTGGGCAGGAGGCGAATGTTTGGCTACACCTTC	CASSFLGRRRMFGYTF
.	TRBV6-2/TRBV6-3	TRBJ2-3	.	TGTGCCAGCAGTTATACTAGCTGGACGATAATGGGGAACACAGATACGCAGTATTTT	CASSYTSWTIMGNTDTQYF
.	TRBV5-6	TRBJ2-1	TRBD2	TGTGCCAGCAGCTTCCCGACTAGCACCGATGAGCAGTTCTTC	CASSFPTSTDEQFF
.	TRBV30	TRBJ1-5	.	TGTGCCTGGGGACCCGGTGGGGGCTATCAGCCCCAGCATTTT	CAWGPGGGYQPQHF
.	TRBV4-1	TRBJ1-1	.	TGCGCCAGCAGCCTCCTGGGAACAGGGTCAATGAACACTGAAGCTTTCTTT	CASSLLGTGSMNTEAFF
once	TRBV27	TRBJ2-6	.	TGTGCCAGCAGTTCCTTAGGGGCTGGGGCCAACGTCCTGACTTTC	CASSSLGAGANVLTF
.	TRBV6-5	TRBJ1-6	.	TGTGCCAGCAGTTACGCCACCGGCAGGGCGAATTCACCCCTCCACTTT	CASSYATGRANSPLHF
.	TRBV5-1	TRBJ1-2	.	TGCGCCAGCAGCTTCAACGACGGGGTGAACTATGGCTACACCTTC	CASSFNDGVNYGYTF
.	TRBV9	TRBJ1-2	.	TGTGCCAGCAGCGTTCTATCGACAGGTACCTATGGCTACACCTTC	CASSVLSTGTYGYTF
.	TRBV5-1	TRBJ2-2	TRBD1	TGCGCCAGCAGCTCGCCCGGGACAGGGGACGGGAGGGCATACACCGGGGAGCTGTTTTTT	CASSSPGTGDGRAYTGELFF
.	TRBV29-1	TRBJ2-7	TRBD1	TGCAGCGCAAAGGAACAGGGGGCGACCGAGCAGTACTTC	CSAKEQGATEQYF
once	TRBV7-3	TRBJ2-1	TRBD2	TGTGCCAGCACTACCGGGGGGAGCGGGAGAAAAGAGCAGTTCTTC	CASTTGGSGRKEQFF
few	TRBV20-1	TRBJ2-5	.	TGCAGTGCTAGTAGCTGGGACTGGCAAGAGACCCAGTACTTC	CSASSWDWQETQYF
.	TRBV4-1	TRBJ2-7	.	TGCGCCAGCAGCCCGTCCCGGACTGATTACGAGCAGTACTTC	CASSPSRTDYEQYF
once	TRBV29-1	TRBJ1-3	.	TGCAGCGTTGTACGCGGAAGCTCTGGAAACACCATATATTTT	CSVVRGSSGNTIYF
once	TRBV28	TRBJ2-7	.	TGTGCCAGCAGTTTAAGTCAGGGCTCCTACGAGCAGTACTTC	CASSLSQGSYEQYF
.	TRBV28	TRBJ1-1	.	TGTGCCAGCAGTCCTTGGGGGGTGGTTCCCACTGAAGCTTTCTTT	CASSPWGVVPTEAFF
few	TRBV7-2	TRBJ1-4	TRBD1	TGTGCCAGCAGCTCCGGGGACAGGGACAGTGAAAAACTGTTTTTT	CASSSGDRDSEKLFF
.	TRBV4-3	TRBJ1-2	.	TGCGCCAGCAGCCAACGGGTAAACTATGGCTACACCTTC	CASSQRVNYGYTF
few	TRBV5-4	TRBJ1-2	.	TGTGCCAGCAGCTTGGGACAGGACGTAGGCGGCTACACCTTC	CASSLGQDVGGYTF
.	TRBV19	TRBJ2-7	.	TGTGCCAGTAGTATAGTGAGCACCGGAGGCCACGAGCAGTACTTC	CASSIVSTGGHEQYF
.	TRBV4-3	TRBJ1-5	.	TGCGCCAGCAGCCTTCAGGGTGGCTTAAATCAGCCCCAGCATTTT	CASSLQGGLNQPQHF
.	TRBV5-8	TRBJ1-5	.	TGTGCCAGCAGCTTGTCGGGCGGGGCCGGGAATCAGCCCCAGCATTTT	CASSLSGGAGNQPQHF
.	TRBV27	TRBJ1-6	.	TGTGCCAGCAGTTTATCGCCAGGGCTGAATTCACCCCTCCACTTT	CASSLSPGLNSPLHF
.	TRBV4-2	TRBJ1-1	TRBD1	TGTGCCAGCAGCCAAGAAGCCAGGGGGTACACTGAAGCTTTCTTT	CASSQEARGYTEAFF
.	TRBV5-4	TRBJ2-1	TRBD2	TGTGCCAGCAGCTTCGGACTAGCGGGGAACAATGAGCAGTTCTTC	CASSFGLAGNNEQFF
.	TRBV19	TRBJ1-5	TRBD1	TGTGCCAGTAGTCCTATGGGACAGAAGGACCAGCCCCAGCATTTT	CASSPMGQKDQPQHF
.	TRBV3-1/TRBV3-2	TRBJ2-2	.	TGTGCCAGCAGTGGACTGGAGAACACCGGGGAGCTGTTTTTT	CASSGLENTGELFF
.	TRBV5-1	TRBJ2-7	.	TGCGCCAGCAGCCAGGAGGGACGGTGGGGGCAGTACTTC	CASSQEGRWGQYF
.	TRBV24-1	TRBJ1-5	.	TGTGCCACCGGGGGAGGGGGAAATCAGCCCCAGCATTTT	CATGGGGNQPQHF
few	TRBV28	TRBJ1-2	.	TGTGCCAGCCTGCAGGGACTCGGCTACACCTTC	CASLQGLGYTF
.	TRBV1	TRBJ2-5	.	TGCACCAGCAGCCAAGATGGATTTCTAGCGGGAGGGCCCTGGGAGACCCAGTACTTC	CTSSQDGFLAGGPWETQYF